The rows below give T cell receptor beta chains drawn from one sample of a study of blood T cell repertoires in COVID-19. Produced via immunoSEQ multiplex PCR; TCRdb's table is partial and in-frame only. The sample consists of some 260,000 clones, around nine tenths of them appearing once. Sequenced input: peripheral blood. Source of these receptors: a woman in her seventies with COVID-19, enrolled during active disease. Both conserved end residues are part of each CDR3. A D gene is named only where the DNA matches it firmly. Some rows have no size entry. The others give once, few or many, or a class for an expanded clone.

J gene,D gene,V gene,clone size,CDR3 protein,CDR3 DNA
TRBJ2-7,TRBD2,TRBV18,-,CASSPGLAENEQYF,TGTGCCAGCTCACCCGGACTAGCCGAGAACGAGCAGTACTTC
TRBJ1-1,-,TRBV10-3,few,CAISETGSSTEAFF,TGTGCCATCAGTGAGACAGGGTCAAGCACTGAAGCTTTCTTT
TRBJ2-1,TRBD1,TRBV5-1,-,CASSLGTGGEQFF,TGCGCCAGCAGCTTGGGGACAGGAGGTGAGCAGTTCTTC
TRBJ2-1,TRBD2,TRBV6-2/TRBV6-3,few,CASSYLAGAMTRLGNEQFF,TGTGCCAGCAGTTACCTAGCGGGAGCTATGACTAGACTCGGCAATGAGCAGTTCTTC
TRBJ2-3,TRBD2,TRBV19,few,CASRPSGRTDTQYF,TGTGCCAGTCGACCTAGCGGTCGCACAGATACGCAGTATTTT
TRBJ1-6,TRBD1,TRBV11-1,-,CASKSTGQGSSPLHF,TGTGCCAGCAAAAGCACGGGACAGGGTTCATCACCCCTCCACTTT
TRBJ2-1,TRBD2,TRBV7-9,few,CASSTGTSGNEQFF,TGTGCCAGCAGCACTGGGACTAGCGGGAATGAGCAGTTCTTC
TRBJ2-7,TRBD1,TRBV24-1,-,CATSGWTGTGSYEQYF,TGTGCCACCAGTGGTTGGACCGGGACAGGGTCCTACGAGCAGTACTTC
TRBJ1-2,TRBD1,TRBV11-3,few,CASSHDRAYGYTF,TGTGCCAGCAGCCATGACAGGGCCTATGGCTACACCTTC
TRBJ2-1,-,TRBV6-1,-,CASSELAPQYNEQFF,TGTGCCAGCAGTGAACTAGCTCCCCAATACAATGAGCAGTTCTTC
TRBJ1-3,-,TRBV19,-,CASSIGGQVSGNTIYF,TGTGCCAGTAGTATAGGGGGACAAGTCTCTGGAAACACCATATATTTT
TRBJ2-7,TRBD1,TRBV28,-,CASSPDRVTYEQYF,TGTGCCAGCAGCCCCGACAGGGTCACCTACGAGCAGTACTTC
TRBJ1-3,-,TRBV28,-,CASSPSSDIRWGNTIYF,TGTGCCAGCAGTCCAAGTTCGGACATACGGTGGGGAAACACCATATATTTT
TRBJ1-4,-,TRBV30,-,CAWSVDGGGEKLFF,TGTGCCTGGAGTGTAGATGGGGGGGGTGAAAAACTGTTTTTT
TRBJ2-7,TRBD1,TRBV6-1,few,CASSEGGTGIYEQYF,TGTGCCAGCAGTGAAGGGGGGACAGGGATCTACGAGCAGTACTTC
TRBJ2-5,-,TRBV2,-,CAIGPGDETQYF,TGTGCCATCGGCCCGGGGGACGAGACCCAGTACTTC
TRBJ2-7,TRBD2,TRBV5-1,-,CASSLVSGSPYEQYF,TGCGCCAGCAGCTTGGTTAGCGGGAGTCCCTACGAGCAGTACTTC
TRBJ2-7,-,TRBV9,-,CASSVAASVTYEQYF,TGTGCCAGCAGCGTAGCCGCGTCTGTGACCTACGAGCAGTACTTC
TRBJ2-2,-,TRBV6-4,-,CASSGTGTGELFF,TGTGCCAGCAGTGGTACAGGTACCGGGGAGCTGTTTTTT
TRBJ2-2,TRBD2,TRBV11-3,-,CASSLWGAGERPGELFF,TGTGCCAGCAGCTTATGGGGAGCGGGAGAACGGCCCGGGGAGCTGTTTTTT
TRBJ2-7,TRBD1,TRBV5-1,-,CASRSGGVSYEQYF,TGCGCCAGCAGGTCAGGGGGCGTCTCCTACGAGCAGTACTTC
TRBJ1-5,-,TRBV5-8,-,CASGLSGTRNQPQHF,TGTGCCAGCGGTCTATCCGGGACAAGGAATCAGCCCCAGCATTTT
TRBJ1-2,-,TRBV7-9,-,CASSPTTGRRTF,TGTGCCAGCAGCCCAACGACAGGTCGTAGAACCTTC
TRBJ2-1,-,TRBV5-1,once,CASSPLDRPYNEQFF,TGCGCCAGCAGCCCCTTAGACAGACCCTACAATGAGCAGTTCTTC
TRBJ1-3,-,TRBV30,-,CAWNQVNSGNTIYF,TGTGCCTGGAATCAGGTTAACTCTGGAAACACCATATATTTT
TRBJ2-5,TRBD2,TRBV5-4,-,CASSHSGALDKTQYF,TGTGCCAGCAGCCATAGCGGGGCCCTCGATAAGACCCAGTACTTC
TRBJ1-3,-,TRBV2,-,CASKTDSGNTIYF,TGTGCCAGCAAGACAGACTCTGGAAACACCATATATTTT
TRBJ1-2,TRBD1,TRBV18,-,CASSPRGQNYGYTF,TGTGCCAGCTCACCACGGGGACAGAACTATGGCTACACCTTC
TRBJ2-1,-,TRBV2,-,CASSVERENLFF,TGTGCCAGCAGTGTAGAACGGGAGAATCTGTTCTTC
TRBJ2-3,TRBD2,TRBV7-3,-,CASSLTPTSGSTDTQYF,TGTGCCAGCAGCTTAACCCCGACTAGCGGGAGTACTGATACGCAGTATTTT
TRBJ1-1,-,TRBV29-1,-,CSVPDKMNTEAFF,TGCAGCGTCCCGGACAAAATGAACACTGAAGCTTTCTTT
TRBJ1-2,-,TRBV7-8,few,CASSLGTDYGYTF,TGTGCCAGCAGCTTGGGCACGGACTATGGCTACACCTTC
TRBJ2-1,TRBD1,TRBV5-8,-,CASSLGDSRYNEQFF,TGTGCCAGCAGCTTGGGGGACAGTCGGTACAATGAGCAGTTCTTC
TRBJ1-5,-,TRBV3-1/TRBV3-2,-,CASSQDSRSGNQPQHF,TGTGCCAGCAGCCAAGATTCAAGGAGTGGCAATCAGCCCCAGCATTTT
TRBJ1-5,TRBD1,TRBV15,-,CATSSPPQGGDQPQHF,TGTGCCACCAGCAGCCCTCCACAGGGGGGGGATCAGCCCCAGCATTTT
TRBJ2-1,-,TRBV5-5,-,CASSLWGDEQFF,TGTGCCAGCAGCTTATGGGGCGATGAGCAGTTCTTC
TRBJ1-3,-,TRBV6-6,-,CASSYSSDRGNTIYF,TGTGCCAGCAGTTACTCGAGTGACAGAGGAAACACCATATATTTT
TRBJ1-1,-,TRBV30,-,CAWDRMNTEAFF,TGTGCCTGGGACAGAATGAACACTGAAGCTTTCTTT
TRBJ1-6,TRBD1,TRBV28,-,CASSDRDSPLHF,TGTGCCAGCAGTGACAGGGATTCACCCCTCCACTTT
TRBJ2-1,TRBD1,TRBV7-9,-,CASSLGDRSLDNEQFF,TGTGCCAGCAGCTTGGGGGACAGGTCGTTAGACAATGAGCAGTTCTTC
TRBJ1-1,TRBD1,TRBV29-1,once,CSVMTGRTEAFF,TGCAGCGTTATGACAGGGCGGACTGAAGCTTTCTTT
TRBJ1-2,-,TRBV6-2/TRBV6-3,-,CASSYLARNYGYTF,TGTGCCAGCAGTTACTTGGCCAGGAACTATGGCTACACCTTC
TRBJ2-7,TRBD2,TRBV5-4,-,CASSLTGGYEQYF,TGTGCCAGCAGCTTGACGGGGGGCTACGAGCAGTACTTC
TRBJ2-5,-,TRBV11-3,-,CASSITRVSETQYF,TGTGCCAGCAGCATCACCAGGGTATCAGAGACCCAGTACTTC